The 21 T cell receptor beta chains in this list originate from one sample, sequenced in a study of cytomegalovirus exposure and HLA in healthy donors. The PCR used 60 Vbeta and 13 Jbeta primers. Generated by immunoSEQ multiplex PCR, the TCRdb table keeps only in-frame clones and is missing some. The table includes approximately 200,000 clones, 70% to 80% detected once. Material: PBMCs. The source of these receptors is a woman aged 30 to 39 in good health and CMV-seropositive.

This chain links TRBV7-9 with TRBJ1-1; 9 bases are a match to TRBD1. The V gene's germline CDR1 is SEHNR and CDR2 FQNEAQ (reference sequence). This CDR3 region has 15 residues. V shed 5 bases and J 5 bases; nucleotides not matched to a gene: 9. CDR3 residues: CASSPGTGKVTEAFF. The DNA for the CDR3 is TGTGCCAGCAGCCCGGGGACAGGGAAGGTAACTGAAGCTTTCTTT.

A few counts support this clone. The chain links TRBV4-3 to TRBJ2-7; weak D call: TRBD2 (6 bases). Germline V lookup: CDR1 LGHNA, CDR2 YSLEER. There are 13 residues in the CDR3. V lost 0 bases and J 4 bases, leaving 7 bases between the germline ends. The DNA for the CDR3 is TGCGCCAGCAGCCAAGATGGGGGGTACGAGCAGTACTTC. Translated: CASSQDGGYEQYF.

The chain couples TRBV6-6 to TRBJ1-5; TRBD1 is a possible D gene (6 bases). This CDR3 has 15 amino acids. The V and J ends lost 7 bases and 4 bases respectively, with 17 bases between them. Germline CDR1 is MNHNY and CDR2 is SVGAGI (reference sequence). CDR3 DNA: TGTGCCAGCATTAACCGGGACAAAGGAAATCAGCCCCAGCATTTT. Residues: CASINRDKGNQPQHF.

The V gene is TRBV27, the J gene TRBJ1-2, with D possibly being TRBD1 (5 bases). Germline CDR1 reads MNHEY; CDR2 reads SMNVEV (reference sequence). Trimming removed 2 bases at V and 8 bases at J, with 15 bases between. This CDR3 spans 14 amino acids. This CDR3 reads CASSLQGKRGGYTF. CDR3 DNA sequence: TGTGCCAGCAGTTTACAGGGAAAGCGTGGGGGCTACACCTTC.

This clone was found a few times. The chain links TRBV23-1 to TRBJ1-6; TRBD1 matches 8 bases. TRBV23-1 is treated as an ORF (open reading frame) with a function not yet certain. The V segment lost 0 bases and the J segment 9 bases; nucleotides outside the gene matches: 4. This CDR3 is built from 15 residues. The CDR3 DNA reads as TGCGCCAGCAGTCAATCGGACAGGGAGGCTTCACCCCTCCACTTT. Translating it yields CASSQSDREASPLHF.

The V call is TRBV7-9, the J call TRBJ1-3, with TRBD1 as a possible D gene (6 bases). This CDR3 has 14 amino acids. Trimming cost V 3 bases and J 0 bases, with 6 bases left between them. CDR1 SEHNR and CDR2 FQNEAQ come from the germline V gene (reference sequence). DNA for the CDR3: TGTGCCAGCAGCTTGGACAGCTCTGGAAACACCATATATTTT. Amino acids: CASSLDSSGNTIYF.

The chain recombines TRBV7-8 with TRBJ2-7; a weak D match, TRBD2 (6 bases). Germline V lookup: CDR1 SGHVS, CDR2 FQNEAQ. Deletions cut 1 base from V and 9 bases from J, with 25 bases between. This CDR3 has 17 residues. Here the CDR3 reads CASSLGGLGGTSYRQYF. The DNA of the CDR3 is TGTGCCAGCAGCTTAGGAGGCCTGGGAGGAACCTCCTATCGGCAGTACTTC. Looking up the rest from reference TRBV7-8 and TRBJ2-7 gives the full variable domain: GAGVSQSPRYKVAKRGQDVALRCDPISGHVSLFWYQQALGQGPEFLTYFQNEAQLDKSGLPSDRFFAERPEGSVSTLKIQRTQQEDSAVYLCASSLGGLGGTSYRQYFGPGTRLTVT.

V and J are TRBV4-3 and TRBJ1-6; D is unclear. Germline V gene lookup returns CDR1 LGHNA and CDR2 YSLEER. The V end was cut by 2 bases, the J end by 7 bases, with 12 bases between. The CDR3 totals 15 residues. The CDR3 sequence: CASSQSGVGNSPLHF. The CDR3 nucleotides are TGCGCCAGCAGCCAAAGCGGGGTGGGGAATTCACCCCTCCACTTT.

The V and J genes are TRBV9 and TRBJ2-1; 8 bases are a match to TRBD2. The CDR3 is made up of 19 amino acids. Unmatched junction bases numbered 18, after V lost 5 bases and J lost 2 bases. Germline V gene sequence: CDR1 SGDLS, CDR2 YYNGEE. CDR3 coding DNA: TGTGCCAGCAGTGGATCCTCGAAACCCGGACTAGCACCCTACAATGAGCAGTTCTTC. It is translated as CASSGSSKPGLAPYNEQFF.

This chain joins TRBV2 and TRBJ2-5, with 10 bases fitting TRBD2. Germline lookup yields CDR1 SNHLY and CDR2 FYNNEI. Trimming at V came to 2 bases and at J to 1 base, leaving 7 bases not matched to a gene. This CDR3 has 17 amino acids. The CDR3, as DNA: TGTGCCAGCAGTGAAATAGTTAGCGGGAGGCTCCAAGAGACCCAGTACTTC. Translation: CASSEIVSGRLQETQYF. The entire variable domain, with the rest obtained from reference TRBV2 and TRBJ2-5, is as follows: EPEVTQTPSHQVTQMGQEVILRCVPISNHLYFYWYRQILGQKVEFLVSFYNNEISEKSEIFDDQFSVERPDGSNFTLKIRSTKLEDSAMYFCASSEIVSGRLQETQYFGPGTRLLVL.

J is TRBJ2-2 and V is TRBV6-1, with a tentative D call TRBD2 (6 bases). CDR3 length equals 16 residues. V lost 0 bases, J lost 5 bases, and 13 bases lay in between. Germline V gene sequence: CDR1 MNHNS, CDR2 SASEGT. The CDR3 DNA follows: TGTGCCAGCAGTGAAGCGCGACTAGTAGGGACCGGGGAGCTGTTTTTT. This sequence encodes CASSEARLVGTGELFF.

The chain uses TRBV9 and TRBJ2-1; the D gene is possibly TRBD2 (6 bases). The V end was cut by 3 bases, the J end by 0 bases, with 7 bases between. The CDR3 is 14 residues long. CDR1 is SGDLS and CDR2 is YYNGEE in the germline V gene. The CDR3 reads CASSGGDSYNEQFF. CDR3 sequence (DNA): TGTGCCAGCAGCGGCGGGGACTCCTACAATGAGCAGTTCTTC.

The rearrangement uses TRBV5-1 and TRBJ1-1, with a weak D call TRBD1 (6 bases). This CDR3 contains 16 residues. CDR1 SGHRS and CDR2 YFSETQ come from the germline V gene. Trimming shortened V by 4 bases and J by 0 bases, and 16 bases separated the two germline ends. The CDR3 coding sequence is TGCGCCAGCAGCCCAAACAGGGCCCCCATGAACACTGAAGCTTTCTTT. Translated: CASSPNRAPMNTEAFF.

The chain couples TRBV9 to TRBJ1-1; the D gene is possibly TRBD1 (5 bases). The CDR3 runs to 13 residues. The V gene lost 4 bases and the J gene lost 5 bases, with 12 bases spanning the gap. Germline values: CDR1 SGDLS, CDR2 YYNGEE. CDR3 in DNA: TGTGCCAGCAGCTTGGGGGGAAAGACTGAAGCTTTCTTT. Translated, it gives CASSLGGKTEAFF. The variable domain in full, with the rest retrieved from reference TRBV9 and TRBJ1-1, is DSGVTQTPKHLITATGQRVTLRCSPRSGDLSVYWYQQSLDQGLQFLIQYYNGEERAKGNILERFSAQQFPDLHSELNLSSLELGDSALYFCASSLGGKTEAFFGQGTRLTVV.

The chain links TRBV2 to TRBJ1-5; D possibly corresponds to TRBD1 (5 bases). The germline V and J ends were trimmed by 10 bases and 6 bases, with 16 bases remaining between them. The CDR3 extends over 13 amino acids. The germline gives CDR1 SNHLY, CDR2 FYNNEI. The CDR3 spells CATTTEPTQPQHF. CDR3 nucleotide sequence: TGTGCCACCACGACAGAACCCACTCAGCCCCAGCATTTT.

The chain employs TRBV11-3 and TRBJ2-1; D is ambiguous. With 0 bases removed from V and 6 bases from J, the gap between germline ends came to 6 bases. Germline assignment: CDR1 SGHNT and CDR2 YENEEA. The CDR3 is made up of 13 amino acids. CDR3 amino acids: CASSLDPSNEQFF. CDR3 in DNA: TGTGCCAGCAGCTTAGACCCCTCCAATGAGCAGTTCTTC.

The rearrangement joins TRBV9 to TRBJ2-7; D is perhaps TRBD2 (5 bases). Germline lookup yields CDR1 SGDLS and CDR2 YYNGEE. The V and J ends lost 7 bases and 1 base respectively, with 12 bases between them. The CDR3 spans 13 residues. DNA for the CDR3: TGTGCCAGCGGAGGCGAGGCTTCCTACGAGCAGTACTTC. It translates to CASGGEASYEQYF.

The chain couples TRBV2 to TRBJ1-1, with D tentatively TRBD1 (6 bases). Trimming shortened V by 2 bases and J by 6 bases, and 10 bases separated the two germline ends. CDR1 SNHLY and CDR2 FYNNEI come from the germline V gene. The CDR3 covers 13 residues. CDR3 sequence (DNA): TGTGCCAGCAGTGAATGGGCAGGGGCTGAAGCTTTCTTT. It is translated as CASSEWAGAEAFF.

This clone was seen just once. The chain recombines TRBV4-1 with TRBJ2-7, with D maybe TRBD1 (6 bases). This CDR3 is 15 amino acids long. Germline V gene sequence: CDR1 MGHRA, CDR2 YSYEKL. The V end was cut by 1 base, the J end by 3 bases, with 13 bases between. The CDR3 sequence is CASSQVAGVNYEQYF. The DNA of the CDR3 is TGCGCCAGCAGCCAAGTCGCAGGGGTAAACTACGAGCAGTACTTC.

This chain joins TRBV6-5 and TRBJ2-1; D unclear. The ends were cut back, 4 bases at V and 7 bases at J, with 8 bases in the middle. CDR1 and CDR2 from the germline V gene are MNHEY and SVGAGI. The CDR3 contains 12 residues. CDR3 amino acids: CASSSTQNEQFF. CDR3 nucleotides: TGTGCCAGCAGTTCCACACAGAATGAGCAGTTCTTC.

There are a few counts of this clone. J is TRBJ1-3 and V is TRBV19, with 7 bases fitting TRBD1. The CDR3 is made up of 16 amino acids. Looked up from germline, CDR1 is LNHDA and CDR2 is SQIVND (reference sequence). The J segment lost 0 bases and the V segment lost 4 bases, leaving 6 bases of the junction unmatched. The CDR3 nucleotides read TGTGCCAGTAGTAGGACAGGCCTACTCTCTGGAAACACCATATATTTT. Translated, it gives CASSRTGLLSGNTIYF.